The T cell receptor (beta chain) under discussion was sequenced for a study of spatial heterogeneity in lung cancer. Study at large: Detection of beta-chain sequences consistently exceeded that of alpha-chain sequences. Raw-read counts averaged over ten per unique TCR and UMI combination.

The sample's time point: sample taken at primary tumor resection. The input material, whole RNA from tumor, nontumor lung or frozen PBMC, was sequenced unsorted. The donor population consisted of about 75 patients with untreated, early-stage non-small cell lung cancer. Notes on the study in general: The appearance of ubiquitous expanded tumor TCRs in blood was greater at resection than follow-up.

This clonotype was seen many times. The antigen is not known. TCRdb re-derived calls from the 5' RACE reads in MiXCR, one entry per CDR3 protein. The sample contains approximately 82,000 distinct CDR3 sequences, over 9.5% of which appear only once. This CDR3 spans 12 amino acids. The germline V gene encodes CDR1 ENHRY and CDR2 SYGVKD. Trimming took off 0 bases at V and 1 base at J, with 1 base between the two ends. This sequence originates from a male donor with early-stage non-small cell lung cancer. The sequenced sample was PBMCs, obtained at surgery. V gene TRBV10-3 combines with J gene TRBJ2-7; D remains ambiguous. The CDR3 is CAISESSYEQYF. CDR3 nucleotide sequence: TGTGCCATCAGTGAGTCGTCCTACGAGCAGTACTTC.